This TCR beta chain emerged from a study of OX40 agonist ivuxolimab in advanced cancers. CDR1 is SGHTA, CDR2 FQGNSA, per germline. The CDR3 has 15 residues. The V end lost 6 bases, the J end lost 2 bases, and 11 bases lay between the germline ends. Sequencing used immunoSEQ multiplex PCR; TCRdb keeps in-frame clones, though not all of them. The sample holds about 68,000 clones, 86% seen once. The sequence was obtained from an adult with an advanced solid tumor such as melanoma, head and neck, liver or kidney cancer. The chain couples TRBV7-2 to TRBJ2-6; D perhaps matches TRBD1 (5 bases). This specimen was CD4+ or CD8+ T cells sorted from blood, taken in a trial of the OX40 agonist ivuxolimab. CDR3 nucleotides: TGTGCCAGCAGATGGAAAGGGGCTGGGGCCAACGTCCTGACTTTC. Its protein is CASRWKGAGANVLTF. Full variable domain (outside the CDR3, taken from reference TRBV7-2 and TRBJ2-6): GAGVSQSPSNKVTEKGKDVELRCDPISGHTALYWYRQSLGQGLEFLIYFQGNSAPDKSGLPSDRFSAERTGGSVSTLTIQRTQQEDSAVYLCASRWKGAGANVLTFGAGSRLTVL.